Following are 12 T cell receptor beta chains from one sample sequenced in a study of tumor-infiltrating lymphocytes in primary liver carcinoma. A constant-region primer served to make TCR beta cDNA from around 540 ng total RNA. Construction of TCR beta libraries relied on three successive nested multiplex PCR rounds employing slightly modified ARM-PCR. TRBV1-TRBV30 forward primers paired with a C-beta reverse primer drove the first two PCR rounds, around 9 cycles each. TCRdb reprocessed the multiplex PCR reads with MiXCR, giving one entry per CDR3 protein. The top ten clones hold over 15% of a sample with 310,000 or so distinct CDR3 sequences, approximately 54% of them seen once. Germline DNA was also extracted, and blood RNA was taken from unsorted whole blood. The sample was peripheral blood. The receptors originated from a woman younger than 45 with primary liver carcinoma and hepatitis B virus infection.

Points on this clonotype: A much more abundant neighbour one base away suggests this may be a read error. The V call is TRBV29-1, the J call TRBJ2-4; perhaps D is TRBD1 or TRBD2 (5 bases each). The CDR3 is made up of 14 amino acids. Germline CDR1 and CDR2: SQVTM and ANQGSEA. CDR3 bases: TGCAGCGTTCACGAGGGGCTAGCCAACAACATTCAGTACTTC. Encoded protein: CSVHEGLANNIQYF.

On this clonotype: At one end, the junction sequence differs from germline, possibly due to a read error. This chain links TRBV28 with TRBJ1-5; D call uncertain. This CDR3 is built from 14 residues. The V gene's germline CDR1 is MDHEN and CDR2 SYDVKM. The chain's CDR3 is CACSLYQGNQPQHF. CDR3 nucleotide sequence: TGTGCCTGCAGTTTATACCAGGGCAATCAGCCCCAGCATTTT. Using reference TRBV28 and TRBJ1-5 for the parts outside the CDR3, the full variable domain is DVKVTQSSRYLVKRTGEKVFLECVQDMDHENMFWYRQDPGLGLRLIYFSYDVKMKEKGDIPEGYSVSREKKERFSLILESASTNQTSMYLCACSLYQGNQPQHFGDGTRLSIL.

This clonotype appeared once. V is TRBV28 and J is TRBJ2-3; no firm D call. Per the germline V gene, CDR1 is MDHEN and CDR2 is SYDVKM. The CDR3 is 13 amino acids. The ends were cut back, 6 bases at V and 8 bases at J, with 15 bases in the middle. CDR3 residues: CASRGRRPGTQYF. The CDR3 DNA reads as TGTGCCAGCAGGGGCCGCCGCCCGGGTACGCAGTATTTT.

The CDR3 region is CASTLEGLNTEAFF. The CDR3, as DNA: TGTGCCAGCACCTTGGAGGGACTCAACACTGAAGCTTTCTTT. The rearrangement joins TRBV12-3 or TRBV12-4 to TRBJ1-1; maybe TRBD1 (5 bases). Trimming removed 7 bases at V and 2 bases at J, with 14 bases between. This CDR3 spans 14 amino acids.

In its sample, this clonotype was seen once. A clone one base away is much larger, so this may be a read error. The gene calls are TRBV4-1 and TRBJ1-5; maybe TRBD1 (6 bases). Germline V gene sequence: CDR1 MGHRA, CDR2 YSYEKL. The CDR3 length is 14 residues. CDR3 DNA sequence: TGCGCCTGCAGCCAAGATACAGGGAATCAGCCCCAGCATTTT. It yields the protein CACSQDTGNQPQHF.

Remarks on this clonotype: The CDR3 carries no conserved terminal phenylalanine or tryptophan, so it likely arises from a read error. This chain links TRBV11-2 with TRBJ2-7; 10 positions agree with TRBD2. Germline lookup yields CDR1 SGHAT and CDR2 FQNNGV. V dropped 4 bases and J dropped 1; count of bases not matched to a gene: 7. The CDR3 spans 16 residues. For the CDR3, the DNA is TGTGCCAGCAGCTCCGGGACGACTAGCGGGTCCTACGAGCAGTACTTA. Translated, it gives CASSSGTTSGSYEQYL.

This clonotype was counted between two and nine times. V usage is TRBV5-4 and J usage is TRBJ2-3; possible D gene TRBD2, 5 bases. There are 15 residues in the CDR3. The ends were cut back, 0 bases at V and 4 bases at J, with 12 bases in the middle. In germline, CDR1 is SGHNT, CDR2 YYREEE (reference sequence). The chain's CDR3 is CASSLERDRSDTQYF. CDR3 sequence (DNA): TGTGCCAGCAGCTTGGAACGGGATCGGTCAGATACGCAGTATTTT. The full variable domain, its missing parts supplied by reference TRBV5-4 and TRBJ2-3, is ETGVTQSPTHLIKTRGQQVTLRCSSQSGHNTVSWYQQALGQGPQFIFQYYREEENGRGNFPPRFSGLQFPNYSSELNVNALELDDSALYLCASSLERDRSDTQYFGPGTRLTVL.

This clonotype was observed a few times. V is TRBV7-3 and J is TRBJ2-1, with no clear D. The V gene's germline CDR1 is SGHTA and CDR2 FQGTGA. The CDR3 covers 14 residues. V was shortened by 4 bases and J by 8 bases, with 15 bases between the two germline ends. The CDR3 region has the DNA TGTGCCAGCAGCTCCCCGACCCGCCCTCATGAGCAGTTCTTC. Amino acids: CASSSPTRPHEQFF.

In this sample, this clonotype turned up a few times. The chain uses TRBV12-3 or TRBV12-4 and TRBJ2-1; 15 positions agree with TRBD2. With V trimmed by 5 bases and J by 9 bases, 5 bases remained unmatched. This CDR3 region has 15 residues. The CDR3 loop is CASSRTSGRAGEQFF. The CDR3 DNA reads TGTGCCAGCAGTCGGACTAGCGGGAGGGCGGGTGAGCAGTTCTTC.

Comments on this clonotype: This sequence may be a read error, since a much larger clone differs from it by one base. The V gene is TRBV4-3, the J gene TRBJ1-1; weak D call: TRBD1 (5 bases). The CDR3 loop spans 13 amino acids. The germline CDR1 and CDR2 sequences are LGHNA and YSLEER. CDR3 region: CANSPGYRGEAFF. The DNA for the CDR3 is TGCGCCAACAGCCCAGGGTATAGGGGCGAAGCTTTCTTT.

Note on this clonotype: A much larger clonotype is one base distant, so this may be a read error. V usage is TRBV6-6 and J usage is TRBJ1-3; D remains unclear. Germline values: CDR1 MNHNY, CDR2 SVGAGI (reference sequence). The CDR3 sequence is 16 residues long. The germline V and J ends were trimmed by 0 bases and 2 bases, with 11 bases remaining between them. In DNA form, the CDR3 reads TGTGCCAGCAGTTACTCGACCAACGGCGCTGGAAACACCATATATTTT. Translated: CASSYSTNGAGNTIYF.

This clonotype came up a few times. A much more abundant neighbour one base away suggests this may be a read error. The J gene is TRBJ2-3, the V gene TRBV4-3, with D hard to call. Germline CDR1 LGHNA, CDR2 YSLEER. Trimming took off 6 bases at V and 2 bases at J, with 12 bases between the two ends. This CDR3 is 14 amino acids long. CDR3 loop: CASSRKQDTDTQYF. The CDR3 nucleotides are TGCGCCAGCAGTCGCAAGCAGGACACAGATACGCAGTATTTT.